This TCR beta chain originates from a study of T cell responses to AZD1222 COVID-19 vaccine. Findings and caveats of the study: Spike-wide vaccine-associated CD4 TCRs dominated at 160-218 and 743-854.

After removal of 4 bases from V and 5 bases from J, the junction contained 8 bases not matched to a gene. The length of the CDR3 is 15 residues. Per the germline V gene, CDR1 is SEHNR and CDR2 is FQNEAQ (reference sequence). Generated by immunoSEQ multiplex PCR, the TCRdb table keeps only in-frame clones and is missing some. In the table there are about 82,000 clones, approximately 90% of which are singletons. With respect to this clone: The target antigen is unknown.

The chain combines TRBV7-9 with TRBJ2-5; 9 bases map to TRBD1. The source material was peripheral blood, sampled on day 0 of AZD1222 vaccination. The clonotype was recovered from an adult in good health. CDR3 in DNA: TGTGCCAGCAGCTCGTCCGGGACAGGGAGGGAGACCCAGTACTTC. This gives the protein CASSSSGTGRETQYF.